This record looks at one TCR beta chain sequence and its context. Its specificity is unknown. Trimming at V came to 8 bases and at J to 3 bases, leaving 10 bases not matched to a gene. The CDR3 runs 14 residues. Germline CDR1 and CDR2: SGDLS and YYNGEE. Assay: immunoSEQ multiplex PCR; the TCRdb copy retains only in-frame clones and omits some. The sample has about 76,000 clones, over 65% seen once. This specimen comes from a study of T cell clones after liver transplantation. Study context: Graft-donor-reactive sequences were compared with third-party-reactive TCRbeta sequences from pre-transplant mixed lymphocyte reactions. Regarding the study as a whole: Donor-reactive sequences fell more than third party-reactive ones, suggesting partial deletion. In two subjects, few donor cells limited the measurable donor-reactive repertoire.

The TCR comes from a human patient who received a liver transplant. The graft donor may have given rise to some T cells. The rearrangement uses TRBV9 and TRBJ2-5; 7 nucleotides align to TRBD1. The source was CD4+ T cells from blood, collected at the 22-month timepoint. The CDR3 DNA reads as TGTGCCAGTAGCCCCAGGGGGACCGAAGAGACCCAGTACTTC. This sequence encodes CASSPRGTEETQYF. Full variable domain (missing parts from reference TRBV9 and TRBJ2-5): DSGVTQTPKHLITATGQRVTLRCSPRSGDLSVYWYQQSLDQGLQFLIQYYNGEERAKGNILERFSAQQFPDLHSELNLSSLELGDSALYFCASSPRGTEETQYFGPGTRLLVL.